Below are 27 T cell receptor beta chains sequenced from a single sample in a study of T-cell memory formation after mild COVID-19 (dated by TCRdb to the early 2020s). The library came from 5' RACE. Instrument on record: Illumina NovaSeq 6000. Through fastp at Q25 and MiXCR, TCRdb rebuilt clones from the public reads, retaining in-frame beta chains. Identical CDR3 proteins give one entry, which carries the most common genes and DNA. Across this sample there are over 150,000 distinct CDR3 sequences, with about 21% seen only once. The ten most abundant clones make up approximately 22% of the sample. The sample taken for sequencing was PBMCs or a T cell subset sorted from them (not recorded which). Every receptor here comes from an adult woman who had mild COVID-19 (a few samples of this study predate the infection). The sample titles of this study are shuffled in the database, so cell type and time point are left out; the donor was told from shared clones.

This clonotype showed up just a few times. The rearrangement uses TRBV20-1 and TRBJ2-1; 9 bases line up with TRBD2. CDR1 and CDR2 from the germline V gene are DFQATT and SNEGSKA (reference sequence). V shed 6 bases, J shed 4 bases, and the junction held 10 bases outside the gene matches. The CDR3 spans 15 residues. The CDR3 loop is CSASNVAGVYNEQFF. CDR3 nucleotide sequence: TGCAGTGCCTCTAACGTAGCGGGAGTTTACAATGAGCAGTTCTTC.

The V and J genes are TRBV7-7 and TRBJ2-5, with D perhaps assigned TRBD1 or TRBD2 (5 bases each). Germline loops: CDR1 SSHAT, CDR2 FNYEAQ (reference sequence). The V end lost 1 base, the J end lost 1 base, and 7 bases lay between the germline ends. The CDR3 loop spans 14 amino acids. The CDR3 reads CASSLGGTQETQYF. The CDR3 bases are TGTGCCAGCAGCTTAGGGGGGACCCAAGAGACCCAGTACTTC.

The chain recombines TRBV5-6 with TRBJ1-1; 7 bases fit TRBD1. Per germline, CDR1 SGHDT and CDR2 YYEEEE. Losses at the gene ends were 4 bases for V and 8 bases for J; bases not matched to a gene: 5. CDR3 length equals 12 residues. The CDR3 region has the DNA TGTGCCAGCAGCAAGGGGGACAGCGAAGCTTTCTTT. Translating it yields CASSKGDSEAFF.

This clonotype has more than one count but fewer than ten. This sequence joins TRBV5-6 and TRBJ2-3; 10 bases are shared with TRBD1. Looked up from germline, CDR1 is SGHDT and CDR2 is YYEEEE. J was trimmed by 4 bases and V by 3 bases; bases with no gene match: 5. CDR3 length: 15 amino acids. This CDR3 is CASSSGQGIADTQYF. DNA for the CDR3: TGTGCCAGCAGCTCGGGACAGGGGATTGCAGATACGCAGTATTTT.

In this sample, this clonotype turned up a few times. The final CDR3 position lacks the conserved phenylalanine or tryptophan, pointing to a likely read error. The DNA is omitted, as the CDR3 cannot be located on it reliably, and the CDR3 follows TCRdb's listing. J is TRBJ1-2 and V is TRBV2. The CDR3 extends over 13 residues, inclusive of both ends. Germline CDR1 reads SNHLY; CDR2 reads FYNNEI. The CDR3 spells CASSEVMIETLTI.

The rearrangement joins TRBV3-1 to TRBJ1-2; 7 bases agree with TRBD1. Losses at the gene ends were 6 bases for V and 4 bases for J; bases not matched to a gene: 8. Germline V gene sequence: CDR1 LGHDT, CDR2 YNNKEL (reference sequence). The CDR3 consists of 14 residues. Here the CDR3 DNA reads TGTGCCAGCAGACTAACAGGGGTAGGCTATGGCTACACCTTC. Protein product: CASRLTGVGYGYTF. Full variable domain (remainder filled in from reference TRBV3-1 and TRBJ1-2): DTAVSQTPKYLVTQMGNDKSIKCEQNLGHDTMYWYKQDSKKFLKIMFSYNNKELIINETVPNRFSPKSPDKAHLNLHINSLELGDSAVYFCASRLTGVGYGYTFGSGTRLTVV.

The chain links TRBV20-1 to TRBJ1-2, with 9 bases fitting TRBD1. Germline V CDR1 and CDR2: DFQATT, SNEGSKA (reference sequence). CDR3 length equals 13 residues. Unmatched junction bases numbered 3, after V lost 3 bases and J lost 4 bases. The CDR3 is CSASPTGGYGYTF. CDR3 in DNA: TGCAGTGCTAGTCCGACAGGGGGCTATGGCTACACCTTC.

This clonotype has more than one count but fewer than ten. This rearrangement joins TRBV7-9 to TRBJ2-7; D is unclear. This CDR3 is 13 amino acids long. Trimming left V 1 base short and J 7 bases short, with 11 bases between. Looked up from germline, CDR1 is SEHNR and CDR2 is FQNEAQ (reference sequence). In DNA form, the CDR3 reads TGTGCCAGCAGCTTAGTGGAGTCTGGGGAGCAGTACTTC. Its protein product is CASSLVESGEQYF. The full variable domain, rest sourced from reference TRBV7-9 and TRBJ2-7, is DTGVSQNPRHKITKRGQNVTFRCDPISEHNRLYWYRQTLGQGPEFLTYFQNEAQLEKSRLLSDRFSAERPKGSFSTLEIQRTEQGDSAMYLCASSLVESGEQYFGPGTRLTVT.

This clonotype turned up a few times. This chain uses TRBV28 with TRBJ2-3; TRBD1 matches 8 bases. The length of the CDR3 is 14 residues. Germline V CDR1 and CDR2: MDHEN, SYDVKM. Trimming cost V 5 bases and J 1 base; bases outside gene matches: 2. The CDR3 protein is CASSRTGRTDTQYF. The DNA of the CDR3 is TGTGCCAGCAGTCGGACAGGGCGCACAGATACGCAGTATTTT.

This clonotype has more than one count but fewer than ten. The J gene is TRBJ2-2, the V gene TRBV11-2; D gene ambiguous. Trimming stripped 5 bases from V and 5 bases from J, with 9 bases between. Per the germline V gene, CDR1 is SGHAT and CDR2 is FQNNGV. CDR3 size: 13 residues. DNA for the CDR3: TGTGCCAGCAGCAGGATAGGAACCGGGGAGCTGTTTTTT. Encoded protein: CASSRIGTGELFF.

V gene TRBV6-6 combines with J gene TRBJ2-7; 10 bases map to TRBD2. From germline, CDR1 is MNHNY and CDR2 SVGAGI (reference sequence). The V and J ends lost 6 bases and 4 bases, in that order; junction bases with no gene match: 3. The CDR3 is 13 amino acids. This CDR3 reads CASRGLAEYEQYF. CDR3 nucleotides: TGTGCCAGCAGAGGACTAGCGGAATACGAGCAGTACTTC.

This rearrangement joins TRBV13 to TRBJ1-1; 7 nucleotides align to TRBD1. After removal of 5 bases from V and 3 bases from J, the junction contained 9 bases not matched to a gene. CDR3 length equals 15 residues. The V gene's germline CDR1 is PRHDT and CDR2 FYEKMQ (reference sequence). The CDR3 here is CASSHDRAGDTEAFF. The CDR3 nucleotides read TGTGCCAGCAGCCACGACAGGGCAGGGGACACTGAAGCTTTCTTT.

The gene calls are TRBV4-1 and TRBJ2-7, with unresolved D. The germline gives CDR1 MGHRA, CDR2 YSYEKL. The CDR3 runs to 15 residues. Trimming took 4 bases from V and 2 from J, leaving 15 bases between them. The CDR3 reads CASSLRTAPTYEQYF. CDR3 nucleotides: TGCGCCAGCAGCCTTCGTACGGCCCCGACCTACGAGCAGTACTTC.

The chain recombines TRBV7-3 with TRBJ1-6, with no clear D. CDR1 and CDR2 from the germline V gene are SGHTA and FQGTGA. The V end lost 2 bases, the J end lost 8 bases, and 7 bases lay between the germline ends. This CDR3 is 13 amino acids long. The CDR3 bases are TGTGCCAGCAGCTTATGGGCGGATTCACCCCTCCACTTT. Amino acid sequence: CASSLWADSPLHF.

In this sample, this clonotype turned up a few times. This sequence joins TRBV14 and TRBJ2-2; possibly TRBD1 for D (5 bases). Germline V lookup: CDR1 SGHDN, CDR2 FVKESK. The CDR3 has 16 amino acids. V lost 1 base and J lost 4, with 13 bases in between. This chain's CDR3 is CASSQGGRDLTGELFF. CDR3 sequence (DNA): TGTGCCAGCAGCCAAGGGGGCAGGGATCTCACCGGGGAGCTGTTTTTT.

A few counts support this clonotype. The V call is TRBV10-3, the J call TRBJ2-3, with a weak D call TRBD2 (6 bases). The CDR3 consists of 16 residues. Germline-derived CDR1 and CDR2 are ENHRY and SYGVKD. V was shortened by 0 bases and J by 5 bases, with 15 bases between the two germline ends. The CDR3 DNA reads TGTGCCATCAGTGAGTCAGCCGGGGGTCCTAAAGATACGCAGTATTTT. It codes for CAISESAGGPKDTQYF.

This clonotype appeared a few times. The V call is TRBV15, the J call TRBJ1-1; D not certain. Germline CDR1 reads LNHNV; CDR2 reads YYDKDF (reference sequence). V lost 0 bases and J 5 bases, leaving 13 bases between the germline ends. This CDR3 is 15 amino acids long. CDR3 residues: CATSRDRAVSTEAFF. As DNA, the CDR3 is TGTGCCACCAGCAGAGATCGGGCGGTCTCAACTGAAGCTTTCTTT.

This clonotype was observed a handful of times. The chain has TRBV29-1 and TRBJ1-2; the D is unclear. V lost 3 bases, J lost 5 bases, and 10 bases lay in between. The CDR3 runs to 12 residues. Per germline, CDR1 SQVTM and CDR2 ANQGSEA. The CDR3: CSVDAEVYGYTF. The DNA of the CDR3 is TGCAGCGTTGATGCAGAGGTTTATGGCTACACCTTC.

V usage is TRBV3-1 and J usage is TRBJ2-3; 7 bases are shared with TRBD1. J was trimmed by 2 bases and V by 4 bases; bases with no gene match: 6. The germline V gene has CDR1 LGHDT and CDR2 YNNKEL (reference sequence). The CDR3 extends over 15 amino acids. The CDR3 is CASSPQTGITDTQYF. The CDR3 region has the DNA TGTGCCAGCAGCCCGCAGACAGGGATCACAGATACGCAGTATTTT.

Ten or more counts support this clonotype. J is TRBJ2-7 and V is TRBV7-9; D uncertain. CDR3 length equals 15 residues. With 1 base removed from V and 4 bases from J, the gap between germline ends came to 14 bases. In germline, CDR1 is SEHNR, CDR2 FQNEAQ (reference sequence). CDR3 sequence reads: CASSLGVGLVYEQYF. Here the CDR3 DNA reads TGTGCCAGCAGCTTAGGGGTCGGCCTAGTTTACGAGCAGTACTTC.

This clonotype was counted only a few times. The rearrangement links TRBV9 to TRBJ2-7; TRBD2 matches at 10 bases. The germline V gene has CDR1 SGDLS and CDR2 YYNGEE. This CDR3 is 16 amino acids long. With V trimmed by 4 bases and J by 2 bases, 9 bases remained unmatched. The CDR3 here is CASSPSGTSDPYEQYF. CDR3 DNA: TGTGCCAGCAGCCCCTCCGGGACTAGCGATCCCTACGAGCAGTACTTC.

The sample holds a few counts of this clonotype. J is TRBJ2-2 and V is TRBV5-6, with 9 bases fitting TRBD2. The germline CDR1 and CDR2 sequences are SGHDT and YYEEEE. There are 16 residues in the CDR3. The junction had 3 bases not matched to a gene; V was cut back by 0 bases and J by 3 bases. As DNA, the CDR3 is TGTGCCAGCAGCTTGGGGGCTAGCGGGGACACCGGGGAGCTGTTTTTT. This translates into CASSLGASGDTGELFF.

By proportion, this clonotype is medium-sized. The DNA for the CDR3 is TGTGCCAGCAGCTCTAGCGGGAGGGCCAGAGAGACCCAGTACTTC. Protein sequence: CASSSSGRARETQYF. This chain joins TRBV7-8 and TRBJ2-5; 12 bases agree with TRBD2. V lost 4 bases, J lost 4 bases, and 4 bases stayed unmatched. Germline lookup yields CDR1 SGHVS and CDR2 FQNEAQ. The CDR3 consists of 15 residues.

The chain uses TRBV3-1 and TRBJ2-1, with 11 positions matching TRBD2. Trimming cost V 2 bases and J 7 bases; bases outside gene matches: 7. This CDR3 comprises 16 residues. Germline V gives CDR1 LGHDT, CDR2 YNNKEL (reference sequence). The CDR3 region has the DNA TGTGCCAGCAGCCAACCAACTAGCGGGAGAGTTAATGAGCAGTTCTTC. Protein: CASSQPTSGRVNEQFF.

The table lists this clonotype with a few counts. The V call is TRBV12-3 or TRBV12-4, the J call TRBJ1-1; D unresolved. Trimming left V 2 bases short and J 0 bases short, with 10 bases between. The CDR3 contains 15 residues. DNA for the CDR3: TGTGCCAGCAGTTTACAGTCGGGAATGAACACTGAAGCTTTCTTT. This sequence encodes CASSLQSGMNTEAFF.

In its sample, this clonotype was seen a few times. This chain joins TRBV29-1 and TRBJ2-7; D is undetermined. V was shortened by 1 base and J by 2 bases, with 12 bases between the two germline ends. Germline loops: CDR1 SQVTM, CDR2 ANQGSEA. The CDR3 contains 14 residues. This CDR3 is CSVEAPGNPYEQYF. The CDR3 nucleotides are TGCAGCGTTGAAGCTCCGGGCAATCCCTACGAGCAGTACTTC.

This clonotype appeared a few times. The CDR3 loop reads CASSPERGPPYNEQFF. The CDR3 DNA is TGTGCCAGCAGCCCCGAGAGAGGGCCACCTTACAATGAGCAGTTCTTC. The chain has TRBV7-2 and TRBJ2-1; TRBD2 is a possible D gene (5 bases). Trimming removed 5 bases from V and 4 bases from J, with 18 bases in between. CDR3 size: 16 residues. CDR1 SGHTA and CDR2 FQGNSA come from the germline V gene.